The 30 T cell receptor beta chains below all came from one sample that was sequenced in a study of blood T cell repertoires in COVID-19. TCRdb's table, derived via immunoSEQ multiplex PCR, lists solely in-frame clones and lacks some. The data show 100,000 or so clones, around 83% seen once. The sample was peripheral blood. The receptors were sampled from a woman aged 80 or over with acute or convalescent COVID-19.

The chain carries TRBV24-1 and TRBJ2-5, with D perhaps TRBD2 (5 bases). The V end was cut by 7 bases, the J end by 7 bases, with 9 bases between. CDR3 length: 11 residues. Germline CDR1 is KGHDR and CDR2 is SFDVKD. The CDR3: CATSLAGTQYF. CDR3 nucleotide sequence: TGTGCCACCAGCCTAGCAGGGACCCAGTACTTC.

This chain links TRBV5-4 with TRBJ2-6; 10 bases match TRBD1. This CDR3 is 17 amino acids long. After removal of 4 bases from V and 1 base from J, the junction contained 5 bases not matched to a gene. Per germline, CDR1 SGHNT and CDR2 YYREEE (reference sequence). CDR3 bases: TGTGCCAGCAGCCCAGACAGGGGGCCTTCTGGGGCCAACGTCCTGACTTTC. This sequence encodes CASSPDRGPSGANVLTF.

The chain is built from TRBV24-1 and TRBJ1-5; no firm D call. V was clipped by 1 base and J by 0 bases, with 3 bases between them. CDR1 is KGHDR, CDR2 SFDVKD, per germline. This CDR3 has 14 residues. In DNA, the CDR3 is TGTGCCACCAGTGATTTCGGTAGCAATCAGCCCCAGCATTTT. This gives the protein CATSDFGSNQPQHF.

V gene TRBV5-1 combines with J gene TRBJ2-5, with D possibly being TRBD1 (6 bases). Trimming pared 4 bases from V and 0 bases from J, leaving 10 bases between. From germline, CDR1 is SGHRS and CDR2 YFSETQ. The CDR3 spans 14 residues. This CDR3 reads CASSLGQYQETQYF. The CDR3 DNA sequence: TGCGCCAGCAGCCTCGGACAGTACCAAGAGACCCAGTACTTC.

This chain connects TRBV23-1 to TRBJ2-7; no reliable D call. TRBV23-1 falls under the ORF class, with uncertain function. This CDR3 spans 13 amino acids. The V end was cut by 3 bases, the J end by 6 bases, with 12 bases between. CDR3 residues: CASSHPRVVEQYV. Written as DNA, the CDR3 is TGCGCCAGCAGTCACCCCCGGGTCGTCGAGCAGTACGTC.

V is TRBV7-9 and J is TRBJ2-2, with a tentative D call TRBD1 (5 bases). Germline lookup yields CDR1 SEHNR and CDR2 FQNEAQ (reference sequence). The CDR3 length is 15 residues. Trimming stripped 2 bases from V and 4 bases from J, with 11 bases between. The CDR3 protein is CASSLNSRVTGELFF. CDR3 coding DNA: TGTGCCAGCAGCTTAAACTCCAGGGTCACCGGGGAGCTGTTTTTT. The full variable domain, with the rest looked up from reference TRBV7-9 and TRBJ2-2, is DTGVSQNPRHKITKRGQNVTFRCDPISEHNRLYWYRQTLGQGPEFLTYFQNEAQLEKSRLLSDRFSAERPKGSFSTLEIQRTEQGDSAMYLCASSLNSRVTGELFFGEGSRLTVL.

CDR3 DNA sequence: TGTGCCAGCAGTCTTCGACAGGGTGGCAATGAGCAGTTCTTC. Translating gives CASSLRQGGNEQFF. J is TRBJ2-1 and V is TRBV6-5; 7 bases align to TRBD1. The CDR3 has 14 residues. Trimming removed 5 bases from V and 6 bases from J; junction bases left unmatched: 7. CDR1 and CDR2 (germline): MNHEY, SVGAGI.

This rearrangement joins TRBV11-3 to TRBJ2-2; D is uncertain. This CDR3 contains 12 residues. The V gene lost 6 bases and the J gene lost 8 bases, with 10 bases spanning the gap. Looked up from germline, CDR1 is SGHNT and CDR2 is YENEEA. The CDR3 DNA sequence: TGTGCCAGCAGTTTAACCCGGGGGGAGCTGTTTTTT. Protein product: CASSLTRGELFF. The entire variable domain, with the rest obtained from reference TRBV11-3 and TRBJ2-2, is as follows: EAGVVQSPRYKIIEKKQPVAFWCNPISGHNTLYWYLQNLGQGPELLIRYENEEAVDDSQLPKDRFSAERLKGVDSTLKIQPAELGDSAVYLCASSLTRGELFFGEGSRLTVL.

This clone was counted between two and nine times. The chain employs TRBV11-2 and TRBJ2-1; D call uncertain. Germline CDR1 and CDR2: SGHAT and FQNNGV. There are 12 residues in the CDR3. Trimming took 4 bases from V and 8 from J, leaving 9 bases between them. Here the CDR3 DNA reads TGTGCCAGCAGCTCCCCTCCGGATGAGCAGTTCTTC. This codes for CASSSPPDEQFF.

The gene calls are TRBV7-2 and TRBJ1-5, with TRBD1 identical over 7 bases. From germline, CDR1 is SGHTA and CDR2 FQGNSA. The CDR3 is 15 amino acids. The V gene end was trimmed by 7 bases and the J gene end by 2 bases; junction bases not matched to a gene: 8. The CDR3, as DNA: TGTGCCAGCAACGAACTAGGACAGGGCAATCAGCCCCAGCATTTT. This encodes CASNELGQGNQPQHF. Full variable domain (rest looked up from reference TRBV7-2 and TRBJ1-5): GAGVSQSPSNKVTEKGKDVELRCDPISGHTALYWYRQSLGQGLEFLIYFQGNSAPDKSGLPSDRFSAERTGGSVSTLTIQRTQQEDSAVYLCASNELGQGNQPQHFGDGTRLSIL.

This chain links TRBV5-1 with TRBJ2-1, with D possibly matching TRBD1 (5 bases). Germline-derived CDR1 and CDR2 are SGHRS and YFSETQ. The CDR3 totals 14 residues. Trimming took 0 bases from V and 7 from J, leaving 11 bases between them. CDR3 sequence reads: CASSLGQGSNEQFF. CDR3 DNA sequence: TGCGCCAGCAGCTTGGGGCAGGGTTCGAATGAGCAGTTCTTC.

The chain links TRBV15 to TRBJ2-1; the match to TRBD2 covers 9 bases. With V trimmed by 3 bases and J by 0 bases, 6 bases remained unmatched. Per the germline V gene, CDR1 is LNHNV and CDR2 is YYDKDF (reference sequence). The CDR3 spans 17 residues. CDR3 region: CATSRELAGASYNEQFF. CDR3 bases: TGTGCCACCAGCAGGGAACTAGCGGGTGCCTCCTACAATGAGCAGTTCTTC.

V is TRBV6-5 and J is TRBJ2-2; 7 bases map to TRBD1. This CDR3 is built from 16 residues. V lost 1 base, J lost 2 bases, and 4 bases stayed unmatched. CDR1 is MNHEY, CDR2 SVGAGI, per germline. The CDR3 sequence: CASSYWGTANTGELFF. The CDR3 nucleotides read TGTGCCAGCAGTTACTGGGGGACAGCTAACACCGGGGAGCTGTTTTTT.

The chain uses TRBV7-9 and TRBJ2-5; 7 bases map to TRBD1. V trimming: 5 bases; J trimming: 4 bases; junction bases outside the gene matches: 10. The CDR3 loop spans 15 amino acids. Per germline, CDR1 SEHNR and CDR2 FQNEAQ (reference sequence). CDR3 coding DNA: TGTGCCAGCAGCACCGTCAACAGGGGAGTAGAGACCCAGTACTTC. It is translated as CASSTVNRGVETQYF.

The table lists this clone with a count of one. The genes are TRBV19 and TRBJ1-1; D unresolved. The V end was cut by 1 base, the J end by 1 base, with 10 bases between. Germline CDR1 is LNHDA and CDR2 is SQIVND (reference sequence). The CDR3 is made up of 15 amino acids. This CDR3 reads CASSIVGVGNTEAFF. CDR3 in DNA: TGTGCCAGTAGTATAGTCGGGGTGGGGAACACTGAAGCTTTCTTT.

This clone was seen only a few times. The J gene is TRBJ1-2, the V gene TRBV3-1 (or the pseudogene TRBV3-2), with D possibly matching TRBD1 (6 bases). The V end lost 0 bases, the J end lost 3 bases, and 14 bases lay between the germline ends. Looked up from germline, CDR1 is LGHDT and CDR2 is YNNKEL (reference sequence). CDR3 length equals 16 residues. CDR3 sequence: CASSQDSGGAYYGYTF. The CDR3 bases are TGTGCCAGCAGCCAAGATTCGGGGGGCGCCTACTATGGCTACACCTTC.

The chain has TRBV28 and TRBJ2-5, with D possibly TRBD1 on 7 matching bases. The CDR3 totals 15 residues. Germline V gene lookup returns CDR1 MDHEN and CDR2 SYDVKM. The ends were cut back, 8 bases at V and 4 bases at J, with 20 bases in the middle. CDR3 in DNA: TGTGCCAGCGAAAAGCAGGGGGGAGGTCTAGAGACCCAGTACTTC. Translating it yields CASEKQGGGLETQYF.

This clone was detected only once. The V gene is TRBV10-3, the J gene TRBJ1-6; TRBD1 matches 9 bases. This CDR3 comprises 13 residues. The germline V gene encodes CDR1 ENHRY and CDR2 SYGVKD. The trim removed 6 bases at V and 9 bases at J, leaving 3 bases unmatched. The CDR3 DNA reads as TGTGCCATCAGCGGGACAGGGACTTCACCCCTCCACTTT. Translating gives CAISGTGTSPLHF.

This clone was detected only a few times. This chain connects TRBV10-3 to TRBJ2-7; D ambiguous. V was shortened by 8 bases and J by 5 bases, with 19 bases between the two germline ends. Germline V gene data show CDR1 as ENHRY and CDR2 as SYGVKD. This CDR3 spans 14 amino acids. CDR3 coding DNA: TGTGCCATCCCCCATCACGGCGGTAGGAACGAGCAGTACGTC. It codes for CAIPHHGGRNEQYV.

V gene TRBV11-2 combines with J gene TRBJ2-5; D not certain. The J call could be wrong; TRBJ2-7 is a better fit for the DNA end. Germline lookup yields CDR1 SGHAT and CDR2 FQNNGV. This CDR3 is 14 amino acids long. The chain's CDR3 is CASSLDVADNEQYF. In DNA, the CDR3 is TGTGCCAGCAGCTTAGATGTGGCCGACAACGAGCAGTACTTC.

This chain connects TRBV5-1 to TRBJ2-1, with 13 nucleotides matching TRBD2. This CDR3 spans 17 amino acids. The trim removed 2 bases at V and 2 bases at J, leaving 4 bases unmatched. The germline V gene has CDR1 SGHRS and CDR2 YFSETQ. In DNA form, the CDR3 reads TGCGCCAGCAGCTTCCCAACTAGCGGGGGGGCCTACAATGAGCAGTTCTTC. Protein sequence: CASSFPTSGGAYNEQFF.

CDR3 sequence reads: CATSGGRGDTEAFF. The CDR3 DNA sequence: TGTGCCACCAGTGGAGGCAGGGGTGACACTGAAGCTTTCTTT. This chain joins TRBV24-1 and TRBJ1-1, with D maybe TRBD1 (6 bases). This CDR3 region has 14 residues. V was pared by 5 bases and J by 3 bases, with 12 bases between. Germline V CDR1 and CDR2: KGHDR, SFDVKD.

CDR3 bases: TGCGCCAGCAGCTTGGCCCAGACAGGATCCTTAAGAGAGCAGTACTTC. It yields the protein CASSLAQTGSLREQYF. The chain is built from TRBV5-1 and TRBJ2-7, with a possible D match to TRBD1 (6 bases). The CDR3 contains 16 residues. Germline CDR1 SGHRS, CDR2 YFSETQ. V was clipped by 0 bases and J by 7 bases, with 20 bases between them. The full variable domain, rest sourced from reference TRBV5-1 and TRBJ2-7, is KAGVTQTPRYLIKTRGQQVTLSCSPISGHRSVSWYQQTPGQGLQFLFEYFSETQRNKGNFPGRFSGRQFSNSRSEMNVSTLELGDSALYLCASSLAQTGSLREQYFGPGTRLTVT.

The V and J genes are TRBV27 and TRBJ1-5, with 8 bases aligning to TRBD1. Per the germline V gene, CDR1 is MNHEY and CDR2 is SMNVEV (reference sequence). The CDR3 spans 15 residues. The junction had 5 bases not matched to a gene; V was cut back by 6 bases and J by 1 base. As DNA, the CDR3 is TGTGCCAGCAGGCCCCAGGGGGCCAGCAATCAGCCCCAGCATTTT. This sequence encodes CASRPQGASNQPQHF.

The CDR3 is CASSPTGTGGSPLHF. CDR3 nucleotides: TGTGCCAGCTCACCAACCGGGACAGGGGGTTCACCCCTCCACTTT. The chain uses TRBV18 and TRBJ1-6, with 11 bases that match TRBD1. The CDR3 consists of 15 residues. Unmatched junction bases numbered 3, after V lost 2 bases and J lost 9 bases. Germline values: CDR1 KGHSH, CDR2 LQKENI.

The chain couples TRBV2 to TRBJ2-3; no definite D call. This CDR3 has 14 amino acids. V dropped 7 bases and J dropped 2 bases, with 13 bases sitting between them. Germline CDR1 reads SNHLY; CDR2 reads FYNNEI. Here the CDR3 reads CASTRLRNTDTQYF. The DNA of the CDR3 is TGTGCCAGCACCCGTTTGCGGAACACAGATACGCAGTATTTT.

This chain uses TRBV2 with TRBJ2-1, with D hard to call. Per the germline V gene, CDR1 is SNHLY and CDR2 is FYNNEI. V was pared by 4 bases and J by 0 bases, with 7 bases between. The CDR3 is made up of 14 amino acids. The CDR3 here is CASSGRDSYNEQFF. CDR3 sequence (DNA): TGTGCCAGCAGTGGGAGAGACTCCTACAATGAGCAGTTCTTC. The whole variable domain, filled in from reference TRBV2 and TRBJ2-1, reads EPEVTQTPSHQVTQMGQEVILRCVPISNHLYFYWYRQILGQKVEFLVSFYNNEISEKSEIFDDQFSVERPDGSNFTLKIRSTKLEDSAMYFCASSGRDSYNEQFFGPGTRLTVL.

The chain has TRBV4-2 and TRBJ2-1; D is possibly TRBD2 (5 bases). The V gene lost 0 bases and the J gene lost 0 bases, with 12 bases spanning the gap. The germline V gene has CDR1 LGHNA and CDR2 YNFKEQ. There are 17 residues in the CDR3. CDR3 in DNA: TGTGCCAGCAGCCAAGAGTTGCGGGTAAGCTCCTACAATGAGCAGTTCTTC. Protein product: CASSQELRVSSYNEQFF.

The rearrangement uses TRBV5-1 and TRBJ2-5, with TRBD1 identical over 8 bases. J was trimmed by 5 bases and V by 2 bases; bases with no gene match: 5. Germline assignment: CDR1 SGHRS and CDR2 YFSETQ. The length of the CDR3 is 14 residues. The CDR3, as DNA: TGCGCCAGCAGCTTTTCAGGGGGCGTGGAGACCCAGTACTTC. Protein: CASSFSGGVETQYF.

The CDR3 nucleotides are TGCGCCAGCAGCCTCGGGCCCAGCGGGACTCAAGAGACCCAGTACTTC. This gives the protein CASSLGPSGTQETQYF. The chain is built from TRBV5-1 and TRBJ2-5, with 7 bases fitting TRBD2. CDR3 size: 16 residues. V shed 4 bases, J shed 2 bases, and the junction held 11 bases outside the gene matches. Germline lookup yields CDR1 SGHRS and CDR2 YFSETQ. The complete variable domain, with remaining parts taken from reference TRBV5-1 and TRBJ2-5, reads KAGVTQTPRYLIKTRGQQVTLSCSPISGHRSVSWYQQTPGQGLQFLFEYFSETQRNKGNFPGRFSGRQFSNSRSEMNVSTLELGDSALYLCASSLGPSGTQETQYFGPGTRLLVL.